In its sample, the clone carrying this T cell receptor (beta chain) was seen many times. Antigen specificity is unknown. Specified time point: pre-sensitization, week 0. As to treatment: therapeutic diphenylcyclopropenone sensitization with weekly scalp DPC. Unfractionated whole blood yielded the extracted total RNA. Original processing methods: With a range of roughly 23,224 to 690,600, the median per sample was 95,638 TCRs. MiXCR, applied by TCRdb to the RACE reads, yields one record per CDR3 protein. TCRdb's processing, not the authors', yielded these V and J calls. Of under 400,000 distinct CDR3 sequences listed, 4.5% to 5.5% are singletons. This specimen comes from a study of human T cells and chemical hapten exposure. Overall study results and limits: No change in TCRs above 1 in 1000 frequency was produced by DPC sensitization.

V lost 0 bases, J lost 2 bases, and 8 bases lay in between. CDR3 length: 14 amino acids. Germline CDR1 MNHEY, CDR2 SMNVEV (reference sequence). The sample was whole blood, taken in connection with sensitization to the hapten diphenylcyclopropenone (DPC). This TCR derives from a woman between 45 and 65 years old with alopecia areata. Some clones in this sample may be carry-over from other donors' samples. The chain links TRBV27 to TRBJ2-7; D is uncertain. In DNA form, the CDR3 reads TGTGCCAGCAGTTTATCAGGGCCAACCTACGAGCAGTACTTC. Translating gives CASSLSGPTYEQYF.